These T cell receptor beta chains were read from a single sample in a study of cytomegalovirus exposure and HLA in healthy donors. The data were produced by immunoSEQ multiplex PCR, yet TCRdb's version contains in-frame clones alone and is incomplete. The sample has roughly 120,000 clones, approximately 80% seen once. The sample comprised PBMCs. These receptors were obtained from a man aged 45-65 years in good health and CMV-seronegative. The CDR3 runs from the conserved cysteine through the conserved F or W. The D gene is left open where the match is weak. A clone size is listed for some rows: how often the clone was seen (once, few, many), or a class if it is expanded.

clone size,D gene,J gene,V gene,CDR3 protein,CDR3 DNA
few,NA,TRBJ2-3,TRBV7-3,CASSLQGYGSDTQYF,TGTGCCAGCAGCCTACAGGGTTACGGGTCAGATACGCAGTATTTT
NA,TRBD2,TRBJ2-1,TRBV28,CASTAGGSDEQFF,TGTGCCAGCACAGCGGGAGGTTCCGATGAGCAGTTCTTC
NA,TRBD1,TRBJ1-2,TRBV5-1,CASSPDRGIDYGYTF,TGCGCCAGCAGCCCGGACAGGGGGATCGACTATGGCTACACCTTC
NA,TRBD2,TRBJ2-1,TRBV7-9,CASSLTSGDYNEQFF,TGTGCCAGCAGCCTGACTAGCGGGGATTACAATGAGCAGTTCTTC
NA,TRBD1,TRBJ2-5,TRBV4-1,CASSQAPPTGATRETQYF,TGCGCCAGCAGCCAAGCCCCGCCGACAGGGGCTACGAGGGAGACCCAGTACTTC
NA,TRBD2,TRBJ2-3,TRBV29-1,CSVELAGGRGVADTQYF,TGCAGCGTTGAGCTAGCGGGAGGGCGTGGAGTTGCAGATACGCAGTATTTT
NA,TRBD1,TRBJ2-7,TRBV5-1,CASSLGGTGDREQYF,TGCGCCAGCAGCTTGGGGGGGACAGGGGACCGCGAGCAGTACTTC
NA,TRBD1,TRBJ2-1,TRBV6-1,CASSELGQLVNEQFF,TGTGCCAGCAGTGAATTGGGACAGTTAGTTAATGAGCAGTTCTTC
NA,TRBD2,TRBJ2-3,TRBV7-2,CASSLMGGDTDTQYF,TGTGCCAGCAGCTTAATGGGGGGGGATACAGATACGCAGTATTTT
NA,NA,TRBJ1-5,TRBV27,CASSLVSSGDGRPQHF,TGTGCCAGCAGTTTAGTGAGTTCAGGGGATGGTCGGCCCCAGCATTTT
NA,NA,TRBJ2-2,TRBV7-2,CASSLAVTNTGELFF,TGTGCCAGCAGCTTAGCCGTAACGAACACCGGGGAGCTGTTTTTT
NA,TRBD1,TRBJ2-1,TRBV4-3,CASSQTGTGGSEQFF,TGCGCCAGCAGCCAAACCGGGACAGGGGGCAGTGAGCAGTTCTTC
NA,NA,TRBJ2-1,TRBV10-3,CAINPHPGEQFF,TGTGCCATCAACCCTCACCCGGGTGAGCAGTTCTTC
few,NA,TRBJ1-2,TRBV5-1,CASSLRGDYGYTF,TGCGCCAGCAGCTTAAGGGGTGACTATGGCTACACCTTC
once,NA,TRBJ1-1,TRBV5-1,CASSLTVLNTEAFF,TGCGCCAGCAGCTTGACAGTTCTAAACACTGAAGCTTTCTTT
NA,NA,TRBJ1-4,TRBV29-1,CSVAGRSLNEKLFF,TGCAGCGTAGCGGGACGGAGCCTTAATGAAAAACTGTTTTTT
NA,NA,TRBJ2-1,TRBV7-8,CASSLGRHNEQFF,TGTGCCAGCAGCCTTGGCCGCCACAATGAGCAGTTCTTC
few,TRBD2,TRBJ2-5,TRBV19,CASSSGGRETQYF,TGTGCCAGTAGTTCCGGGGGGAGGGAGACCCAGTACTTC
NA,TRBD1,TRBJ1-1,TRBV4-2,CASSFRTGFPNTEAFF,TGTGCCAGCAGCTTTCGGACAGGCTTTCCGAACACTGAAGCTTTCTTT
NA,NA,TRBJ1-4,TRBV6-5,CASRTGEANFEKLFF,TGTGCCAGTAGGACCGGGGAGGCTAACTTTGAAAAACTGTTTTTT
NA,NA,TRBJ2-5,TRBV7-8,CASSPYRSLQETQYF,TGTGCCAGCAGCCCCTACAGGAGCTTACAAGAGACCCAGTACTTC
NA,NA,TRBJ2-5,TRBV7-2,CASSPNSAGETQYF,TGTGCCAGCAGTCCGAACTCCGCCGGAGAGACCCAGTACTTC
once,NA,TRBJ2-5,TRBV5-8,CASKDLRVQETQYF,TGTGCCAGCAAAGATCTTCGGGTGCAAGAGACCCAGTACTTC
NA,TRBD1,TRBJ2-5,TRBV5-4,CASMQGQGQETQYF,TGTGCCAGCATGCAGGGACAGGGGCAGGAGACCCAGTACTTC
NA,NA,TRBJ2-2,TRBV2,CASLGSGELFF,TGTGCCAGTTTGGGGAGTGGGGAGCTGTTTTTT
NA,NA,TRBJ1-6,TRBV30,CAYDLGSDSPLHF,TGTGCCTACGACCTCGGGAGTGACTCACCCCTCCACTTT
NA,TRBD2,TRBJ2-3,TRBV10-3,CATLADSTDTQYF,TGTGCCACCCTAGCGGACAGCACAGATACGCAGTATTTT
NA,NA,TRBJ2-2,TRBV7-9,CASSLVQGSTGELFF,TGTGCCAGCAGCTTAGTGCAGGGAAGCACCGGGGAGCTGTTTTTT
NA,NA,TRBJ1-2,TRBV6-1,CASSEAGGSNYGYTF,TGTGCCAGCAGTGAAGCGGGCGGGTCGAATTATGGCTACACCTTC
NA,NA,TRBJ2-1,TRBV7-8,CASRGGQYNEQFF,TGTGCCAGCAGAGGAGGACAGTACAATGAGCAGTTCTTC
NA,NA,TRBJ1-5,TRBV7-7,CASSSRCHGAPLENQPQHF,TGTGCTAGCAGCTCCCGTTGCCATGGGGCTCCTCTAGAGAATCAGCCCCAGCATTTT
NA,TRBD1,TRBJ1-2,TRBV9,CASSVEGQGNYGYTF,TGTGCCAGCAGCGTAGAAGGACAGGGGAACTATGGCTACACCTTC
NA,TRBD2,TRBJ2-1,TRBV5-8,CASSLVVGWTSGNEQFF,TGTGCCAGCAGCTTGGTCGTGGGATGGACTAGCGGCAATGAGCAGTTCTTC
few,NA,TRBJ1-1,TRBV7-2,CASSLVPGSNTEAFF,TGTGCCAGCAGCTTAGTGCCGGGAAGTAACACTGAAGCTTTCTTT
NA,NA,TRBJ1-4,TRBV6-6,CASSYQRDEKLFF,TGTGCCAGCAGTTACCAACGGGATGAAAAACTGTTTTTT
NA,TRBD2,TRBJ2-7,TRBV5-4,CASTLGGEQYF,TGTGCCAGCACTCTGGGAGGGGAGCAGTACTTC
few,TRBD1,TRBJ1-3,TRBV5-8,CASSLGGQSSGNTIYF,TGTGCCAGCAGCTTGGGGGGACAGAGCTCTGGAAACACCATATATTTT
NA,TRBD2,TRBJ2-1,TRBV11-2,CASSPLAGYNEQFF,TGTGCCAGCAGCCCCCTAGCGGGTTACAATGAGCAGTTCTTC
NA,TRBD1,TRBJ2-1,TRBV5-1,CASSLNIGQGASNEQFF,TGCGCCAGCAGCTTGAACATAGGACAGGGGGCCTCCAATGAGCAGTTCTTC
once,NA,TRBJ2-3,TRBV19,CASSLLAQHTDTQYF,TGTGCCAGTAGTTTATTAGCGCAACACACAGATACGCAGTATTTT
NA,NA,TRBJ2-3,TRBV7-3,CASSSRPGLTDTQYF,TGTGCCAGCAGCTCCCGCCCAGGACTAACAGATACGCAGTATTTT
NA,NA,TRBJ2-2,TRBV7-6,CASSAVQGGTGELFF,TGTGCCAGCAGCGCCGTCCAAGGCGGGACCGGGGAGCTGTTTTTT
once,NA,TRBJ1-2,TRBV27,CASSFRQVNPFTSPNYGYTF,TGTGCCAGCAGTTTTCGTCAGGTGAACCCTTTTACTTCCCCTAACTATGGCTACACCTTC
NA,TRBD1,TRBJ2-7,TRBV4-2,CASSQTGTGDYEQYF,TGTGCCAGCAGCCAAACCGGGACAGGAGACTACGAGCAGTACTTC
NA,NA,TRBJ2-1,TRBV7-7,CASSLSAGGEQFF,TGTGCCAGCAGCTTATCCGCCGGGGGTGAGCAGTTCTTC
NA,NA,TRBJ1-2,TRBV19,CASSNSGGYTF,TGTGCCAGTAGTAATTCAGGTGGCTACACCTTC
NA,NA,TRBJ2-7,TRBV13,CASSLDGASGHEQYF,TGTGCCAGCAGCTTAGATGGGGCTTCAGGCCACGAGCAGTACTTC
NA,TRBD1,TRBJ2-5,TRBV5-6,CASSLERGQTQYF,TGTGCCAGCAGCTTGGAAAGGGGGCAGACCCAGTACTTC
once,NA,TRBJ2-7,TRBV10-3,CAISERQTGAYEQYF,TGTGCCATCAGTGAGAGACAGACGGGGGCCTACGAGCAGTACTTC
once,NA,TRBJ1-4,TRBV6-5,CASRGGWGEKLFF,TGTGCCAGCAGGGGGGGGTGGGGTGAAAAACTGTTTTTT
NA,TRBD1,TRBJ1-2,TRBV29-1,CSAEGAGGYTF,TGCAGCGCCGAGGGGGCGGGCGGCTACACCTTC
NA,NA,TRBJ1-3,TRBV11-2,CASSLGGSYSGNTIYF,TGTGCCAGCAGCTTAGGCGGCAGCTATTCTGGAAACACCATATATTTT
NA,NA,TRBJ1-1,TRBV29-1,CSVQVYTEAFF,TGCAGCGTTCAAGTATACACTGAAGCTTTCTTT
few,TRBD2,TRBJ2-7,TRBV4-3,CASSHTTSGPYEQYF,TGCGCCAGCAGCCATACGACTAGCGGGCCCTACGAGCAGTACTTC
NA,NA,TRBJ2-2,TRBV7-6,CASSHRAGELFF,TGTGCCAGCAGCCACAGGGCCGGGGAGCTGTTTTTT
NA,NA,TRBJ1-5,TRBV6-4,CASSDSALWYQPQHF,TGTGCCAGCAGTGACTCGGCCTTGTGGTATCAGCCCCAGCATTTT
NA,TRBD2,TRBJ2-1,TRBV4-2,CASSQLGLEQFF,TGTGCCAGCAGCCAATTGGGACTAGAGCAGTTCTTC